This TCR beta chain was observed in a study of T cell clonotyping in hematopoietic cell transplantation. General study findings and limits: Pathologically expanded recipient clonotypes increased progressively from day 30 to day 180 as diversity fell. Higher Inverse Simpson Index values in graft donor and pretransplant recipient predicted broader posttransplant TCR diversity.

Unmatched junction bases numbered 1, after V lost 0 bases and J lost 6 bases. CDR3 length: 14 residues. In germline, CDR1 is MNHEY, CDR2 SMNVEV (reference sequence). The table came from immunoSEQ multiplex PCR; TCRdb's copy has only in-frame clones and leaves some out. Among approximately 5,900 clones listed, 77% were seen once. On this clone itself: Its antigen is still unknown.

The TCR originated in a female patient under 45 who had an allogeneic stem cell transplant, so the T cells may come from the graft donor. Some clones in this sample may be carry-over from other donors' samples. The chain is built from TRBV27 and TRBJ2-2; 7 nucleotides agree with TRBD1. The source was PBMCs, collected 100 days after allogeneic stem cell transplant. The CDR3 coding sequence is TGTGCCAGCAGTTTATCTGGGACAGCCGGGGAGCTGTTTTTT. This sequence encodes CASSLSGTAGELFF.